This TCR beta chain was sequenced in a study of cytomegalovirus exposure and HLA in healthy donors. Vbeta (60) and Jbeta (13) primers were used in the PCR. Generated by immunoSEQ multiplex PCR, the TCRdb table keeps only in-frame clones and is missing some. The sample holds 150,000 or so clones, roughly 80% seen once. The CDR3 runs to 15 residues. Germline V gene lookup returns CDR1 MNHEY and CDR2 SMNVEV (reference sequence). The V end lost 3 bases, the J end lost 4 bases, and 16 bases lay between the germline ends. This sequence joins TRBV27 and TRBJ2-7; D may be TRBD2 (5 bases). Sequencing used PBMCs. The sequence derives from a boy younger than 10 in good health and CMV-seronegative. The CDR3 here is CASSFFGSTGYEQYF. In nucleotides, the CDR3 is TGTGCCAGCAGTTTCTTTGGCTCCACGGGGTACGAGCAGTACTTC.